These 2 T cell receptor beta chains came from one sample sequenced in a study of blood T cell repertoires in COVID-19. Only in-frame clones appear in the TCRdb table, and some are missing; sequencing was by immunoSEQ multiplex PCR. The sample lists approximately 200,000 clones, 65% to 90% seen once, with approximately 12% in the top ten. The sample consisted of PBMCs or T cells enriched from blood (not recorded which). These receptors originate from a man aged 35 to 55 who had recovered from COVID-19.

The chain uses TRBV3-1 (or the pseudogene TRBV3-2) and TRBJ2-5; 8 bases agree with TRBD1. Germline trimming cut 2 bases from V and 5 bases from J; bases unmatched to any gene: 10. This CDR3 comprises 16 residues. CDR1 LGHDT and CDR2 YNNKEL come from the germline V gene (reference sequence). The CDR3 DNA reads TGTGCCAGCAGCCAACTGACAGGGGCCATGGCGGAGACCCAGTACTTC. Protein sequence: CASSQLTGAMAETQYF.

V and J are TRBV19 and TRBJ1-6, with TRBD1 matching over 12 bases. The ends lost 7 bases at V and 1 base at J; junction bases unmatched: 2. The CDR3 spans 16 residues. Germline lookup yields CDR1 LNHDA and CDR2 SQIVND (reference sequence). CDR3 protein: CASMGQGASYNSPLHF. In DNA, the CDR3 is TGTGCCAGTATGGGACAGGGGGCTTCCTATAATTCACCCCTCCACTTT. Supplemented by reference TRBV19 and TRBJ1-6, the full variable domain reads DGGITQSPKYLFRKEGQNVTLSCEQNLNHDAMYWYRQDPGQGLRLIYYSQIVNDFQKGDIAEGYSVSREKKESFPLTVTSAQKNPTAFYLCASMGQGASYNSPLHFGNGTRLTVT.